This is a list of T cell receptor beta chains from one sample in a study of response to subunit inactivated influenza vaccine. TCRdb ran MiXCR on the RT-PCR reads and lists one entry per CDR3 protein. The sample lists fewer than 700,000 distinct CDR3 sequences; around 13% were seen once. The sequences come from PBMCs from blood, collected 40 to 50 days after vaccination. These receptors came from a man in his fifties or sixties who received an inactivated influenza vaccine. Each CDR3 is given with its conserved first and last residue.

j_gene: TRBJ2-5
v_gene: TRBV7-2
CDR3aa: CASRPGVILTSETQYF

j_gene: TRBJ2-1
v_gene: TRBV10-2
CDR3aa: CASRRDYTYNEQFF

j_gene: TRBJ1-6
v_gene: TRBV20-1
CDR3aa: CSARTGMNSPLHF

j_gene: TRBJ1-1
v_gene: TRBV29-1
CDR3aa: CSFWTGKEAFF

j_gene: TRBJ1-1
v_gene: TRBV3-1
CDR3aa: CASSQDGQSMNTEAFF

j_gene: TRBJ2-7
v_gene: TRBV6-2/TRBV6-3
CDR3aa: CASRDYYEQYF

j_gene: TRBJ2-1
v_gene: TRBV9
CDR3aa: CASSVEGGAGVYEQFF

j_gene: TRBJ1-2
v_gene: TRBV2
CDR3aa: CASSPSTGNYGYTF

j_gene: TRBJ2-7
v_gene: TRBV20-1
CDR3aa: CSARDLFLAERYEQYF

j_gene: TRBJ1-4
v_gene: TRBV12-3/TRBV12-4
CDR3aa: CASSPQRGRFEKLFF

j_gene: TRBJ2-2
v_gene: TRBV29-1
CDR3aa: CSVTGGPTNTGELFF

j_gene: TRBJ1-2
v_gene: TRBV20-1
CDR3aa: CSATVGGFYGYTF

j_gene: TRBJ2-3
v_gene: TRBV28
CDR3aa: CASGAPGLAGGPTSTDTQYF

j_gene: TRBJ2-3
v_gene: TRBV4-3
CDR3aa: CASSQDTRGFNTQYF

j_gene: TRBJ2-3
v_gene: TRBV20-1
CDR3aa: CSAVRLAESTDTQYF

j_gene: TRBJ2-7
v_gene: TRBV29-1
CDR3aa: CSASTSGRAWAYEQYF

j_gene: TRBJ2-2
v_gene: TRBV15
CDR3aa: CATSREGGELFF

j_gene: TRBJ2-1
v_gene: TRBV9
CDR3aa: CASSVSSPGRGAANEQFF

j_gene: TRBJ1-5
v_gene: TRBV5-5
CDR3aa: CASSLEGTAGQPQHF

j_gene: TRBJ2-7
v_gene: TRBV20-1
CDR3aa: CSAISGGEYEQYF

j_gene: TRBJ1-1
v_gene: TRBV7-2
CDR3aa: CASSSLYTEAFF

j_gene: TRBJ1-2
v_gene: TRBV20-1
CDR3aa: CSVRTDPSYGYTF

j_gene: TRBJ1-2
v_gene: TRBV10-3
CDR3aa: CAISEVGDGPYGYTF

j_gene: TRBJ2-7
v_gene: TRBV7-7
CDR3aa: CASSLDLGTEQYF

j_gene: TRBJ2-7
v_gene: TRBV6-2/TRBV6-3
CDR3aa: CASSGGTGSSYEQYF

j_gene: TRBJ1-1
v_gene: TRBV5-1
CDR3aa: CASSSRVQNTEAFF

j_gene: TRBJ1-2
v_gene: TRBV12-3/TRBV12-4
CDR3aa: CASSPNPGQTFYGYTF

j_gene: TRBJ1-5
v_gene: TRBV6-1
CDR3aa: CASRSTAIGNQPQHF

j_gene: TRBJ2-7
v_gene: TRBV14
CDR3aa: CASSRSRGAYEQYF

j_gene: TRBJ2-3
v_gene: TRBV4-1
CDR3aa: CASSQGRADLWDTQYF

j_gene: TRBJ2-7
v_gene: TRBV5-1
CDR3aa: CASSLGPTGIQYEQYF

j_gene: TRBJ2-7
v_gene: TRBV27
CDR3aa: CASSLLAGTGGAYEQYF

j_gene: TRBJ2-5
v_gene: TRBV5-1
CDR3aa: CASSLRVSRETQYF

j_gene: TRBJ1-5
v_gene: TRBV7-9
CDR3aa: CASSLDRGPGNQPQHF

j_gene: TRBJ2-7
v_gene: TRBV3-1
CDR3aa: CASSQDWGHEQYF

j_gene: TRBJ2-1
v_gene: TRBV20-1
CDR3aa: CSARYNNEQFF

j_gene: TRBJ2-1
v_gene: TRBV7-2
CDR3aa: CASSSGPPHEQFF

j_gene: TRBJ1-2
v_gene: TRBV12-3/TRBV12-4
CDR3aa: CASSLGATGGYTF

j_gene: TRBJ1-5
v_gene: TRBV14
CDR3aa: CASSQGPREPQHF

j_gene: TRBJ2-3
v_gene: TRBV20-1
CDR3aa: CSARGGRGHTQYF

j_gene: TRBJ1-6
v_gene: TRBV6-1
CDR3aa: CASKRVPQGDSPLHF

j_gene: TRBJ1-4
v_gene: TRBV7-9
CDR3aa: CASHSGGEKLFF

j_gene: TRBJ1-1
v_gene: TRBV12-3/TRBV12-4
CDR3aa: CASSRTTGNEAFF

j_gene: TRBJ2-5
v_gene: TRBV20-1
CDR3aa: CSAISGETQYF

j_gene: TRBJ2-5
v_gene: TRBV20-1
CDR3aa: CSAPPATKTQETQYF

j_gene: TRBJ2-3
v_gene: TRBV9
CDR3aa: CASSVGGGDHTDTQYF

j_gene: TRBJ1-4
v_gene: TRBV12-3/TRBV12-4
CDR3aa: CASRDTGTNEKLFF

j_gene: TRBJ2-1
v_gene: TRBV15
CDR3aa: CATSREFAGWGNEQFF

j_gene: TRBJ1-2
v_gene: TRBV9
CDR3aa: CASSIDRGHGYTF

j_gene: TRBJ2-6
v_gene: TRBV20-1
CDR3aa: CSASRFLAGSSGANVLTF

j_gene: TRBJ2-5
v_gene: TRBV6-5
CDR3aa: CASSYFRTNPETQYF

j_gene: TRBJ2-1
v_gene: TRBV5-1
CDR3aa: CASSLWRSGQNYNEQFF

j_gene: TRBJ2-2
v_gene: TRBV7-2
CDR3aa: CASSDRYNTGELFF

j_gene: TRBJ1-2
v_gene: TRBV4-1
CDR3aa: CASSQEGAPVHGYTF

j_gene: TRBJ2-6
v_gene: TRBV11-2
CDR3aa: CASSLVAQVGSGANVLTF

j_gene: TRBJ2-7
v_gene: TRBV20-1
CDR3aa: CSARELAGSYEQYF

j_gene: TRBJ2-3
v_gene: TRBV5-1
CDR3aa: CASSLGQITDTQYF

j_gene: TRBJ2-1
v_gene: TRBV27
CDR3aa: CASSFSSDNEQFF

j_gene: TRBJ2-3
v_gene: TRBV7-2
CDR3aa: CASSPGLRTDTQYF

j_gene: TRBJ1-1
v_gene: TRBV20-1
CDR3aa: CSARDVTQRNTEAFF